This T cell receptor beta chain comes out of a study of CDR3 diversity in severe acne. Germline V gives CDR1 SGHKS, CDR2 YYEKEE (reference sequence). CDR3 size: 13 residues. V was cut by 4 bases and J by 4 bases, with 9 bases left in between. This clonotype was counted at least ten times. TCRdb ran MiXCR on the PCR reads and lists one entry per CDR3 protein. This table has about 76,000 distinct CDR3 sequences, around 50% appearing once. V and J are TRBV5-5 and TRBJ2-1; TRBD1 might be the D (5 bases). Sequencing input: blood. This receptor was identified in a male donor in good health, without acne. DNA for the CDR3: TGTGCCAGCAGCCAGGACACTTACAATGAGCAGTTCTTC. Residues: CASSQDTYNEQFF.